This TCR beta chain was identified during a study of PD-1 blockade in classical Hodgkin lymphoma. Study summary: Treatment was intravenous nivolumab, 3 mg/kg every 2 weeks, until progression. Notes on the study in general: The causes of the repertoire differences, possibly disease activity or prior therapy, remain undefined. Newly diagnosed patients reportedly trailed healthy donors in baseline TCR diversity.

The junction had 9 bases not matched to a gene; V was cut back by 8 bases and J by 1 base. The CDR3 is made up of 16 amino acids. Germline assignment: CDR1 SEHNR and CDR2 FQNEAQ (reference sequence). Of note for this clone: Its antigen is unidentified.

TCRdb keeps only in-frame clones here, not all; method: immunoSEQ multiplex PCR. In the table there are under 30,000 clones, 85% to 90% of which are singletons. Regarding time point: cycle 4 day 1 (C4D1), after about 6 weeks of nivolumab. The patients all showed relapse after autologous stem cell transplantation, while their brentuximab vedotin exposure varied. Magnetic negative selection was used to purify CD4+ T cells from thawed PBMCs. Complete response, partial response or progressive disease was recorded as best response. The sequenced sample was CD4+ T cells from blood, obtained before the fourth cycle of nivolumab. The clonotype was recovered from a human donor with classical Hodgkin lymphoma. The chain uses TRBV7-9 and TRBJ2-2, with 8 bases that match TRBD2. CDR3 region: CASRPPGGRNTGELFF. The CDR3 nucleotides are TGTGCCAGCCGACCCCCGGGAGGGCGGAACACCGGGGAGCTGTTTTTT.